Below are 17 T cell receptor beta chains sequenced from a single sample in a study of circulating tumor DNA in untreated peripheral T-cell lymphoma. TCRdb's table, derived via immunoSEQ multiplex PCR, lists solely in-frame clones and lacks some. The sample includes fewer than 7,500 clones, around 76% seen only once; the top ten take approximately 15%. The sequenced sample consisted of tumor tissue. These receptors all come from a human donor with peripheral T-cell lymphoma.

This chain connects TRBV19 to TRBJ1-2; the D is unclear. CDR1 is LNHDA, CDR2 SQIVND, per germline (reference sequence). The V end was cut by 10 bases, the J end by 2 bases, with 14 bases between. This CDR3 is 13 amino acids long. The DNA of the CDR3 is TGTGCCACCGCAGACGGAGGAAACTATGGCTACACCTTC. The encoded protein is CATADGGNYGYTF.

The chain uses TRBV6-8 and TRBJ2-7; TRBD1 matches 9 bases. Trimming cost V 10 bases and J 0 bases; bases outside gene matches: 10. The CDR3 totals 15 residues. Germline V gene data show CDR1 as MNHGY and CDR2 as SAAAGT. In nucleotides, the CDR3 is TGTGCCATCAGGAGGGGACAGGGCGACTCCTACGAGCAGTACTTC. Residues: CAIRRGQGDSYEQYF.

The chain combines TRBV6-8 with TRBJ2-7, with D uncertain. There are 16 residues in the CDR3. The germline gives CDR1 MNHGY, CDR2 SAAAGT. Trimming took off 4 bases at V and 0 bases at J, with 16 bases between the two ends. CDR3 protein: CASSSTPAWASYEQYF. The CDR3 DNA follows: TGTGCCAGCAGTTCCACTCCGGCCTGGGCCTCCTACGAGCAGTACTTC.

As regards this clone: The junction differs from germline at one of its ends, possibly a read error. V and J are TRBV18 and TRBJ1-1; 8 positions agree with TRBD1. From germline, CDR1 is KGHSH and CDR2 LQKENI. The CDR3 has 13 residues. The DNA of the CDR3 is TGTGCCAGCTCCCCACAGGGGGGTACTGAAGCTTTCTTT. It specifies CASSPQGGTEAFF. Based on the CDR3 plus reference TRBV18 and TRBJ1-1, the full variable domain is NAGVMQNPRHLVRRRGQEARLRCSPMKGHSHVYWYRQLPEEGLKFMVYLQKENIIDESGMPKERFSAEFPKEGPSILRIQQVVRGDSAAYFCASSPQGGTEAFFGQGTRLTVV.

The chain joins TRBV6-8 to TRBJ2-1; 9 bases fit TRBD2. Trimming removed 5 bases from V and 2 bases from J; junction bases left unmatched: 7. This CDR3 spans 16 amino acids. Germline lookup yields CDR1 MNHGY and CDR2 SAAAGT. The CDR3 DNA sequence: TGTGCCAGCAGTGCCCCTGCGGGAGGGACCTACAATGAGCAGTTCTTC. Translating gives CASSAPAGGTYNEQFF.

This chain uses TRBV15 with TRBJ2-1, with 11 bases that match TRBD2. The CDR3 is 17 amino acids. Germline assignment: CDR1 LNHNV and CDR2 YYDKDF (reference sequence). V lost 3 bases to trimming and J lost 4 bases; unmatched junction nucleotides: 8. Written as DNA, the CDR3 is TGTGCCACCAGCAGTCCCACAGGGACTAGCGGTTACAATGAGCAGTTCTTC. This sequence encodes CATSSPTGTSGYNEQFF.

The chain joins TRBV6-9 to TRBJ2-7; no clear D gene. The V end lost 8 bases, the J end lost 5 bases, and 10 bases lay between the germline ends. Germline assignment: CDR1 MNHGY and CDR2 SVAAGI. The CDR3 is made up of 11 amino acids. The CDR3 sequence: CASWYSNEQYF. In DNA form, the CDR3 reads TGTGCCAGCTGGTATAGTAACGAGCAGTACTTC.

The CDR3 here is CSGGGAMNTEAFF. CDR3 coding DNA: TGCAGCGGGGGCGGGGCCATGAACACTGAAGCTTTCTTT. The gene calls are TRBV29-1 and TRBJ1-1; D possibly corresponds to TRBD1 (5 bases). The CDR3 runs 13 residues. CDR1 is SQVTM, CDR2 ANQGSEA, per germline. Trimming removed 7 bases from V and 0 bases from J, with 12 bases in between.

This clone was seen a few times. CDR3 coding DNA: TGCAGCGTGGTACTAGGGGGGGACATTCAGTACTTC. Translation: CSVVLGGDIQYF. The rearrangement links TRBV29-1 to TRBJ2-4; maybe TRBD2 (7 bases). V lost 6 bases, J lost 8 bases, and 14 bases lay in between. The CDR3 sequence is 12 residues long. Germline values: CDR1 SQVTM, CDR2 ANQGSEA.

V usage is TRBV6-8 and J usage is TRBJ2-3; 7 nucleotides agree with TRBD1. This CDR3 comprises 15 residues. Per germline, CDR1 MNHGY and CDR2 SAAAGT. Germline trimming cut 10 bases from V and 2 bases from J; bases unmatched to any gene: 12. CDR3 amino acids: CAIRLDRETTDTQYF. The CDR3 bases are TGTGCCATCAGGTTAGACAGGGAAACCACAGATACGCAGTATTTT.

This chain links TRBV11-3 with TRBJ1-1; D gene uncertain. CDR3 length: 14 amino acids. Germline values: CDR1 SGHNT, CDR2 YENEEA. V was shortened by 5 bases and J by 10 bases, with 20 bases between the two germline ends. The CDR3 region is CASSQGGGAGRAFF. The CDR3 DNA sequence: TGTGCCAGCAGCCAAGGCGGCGGTGCGGGCCGAGCTTTCTTT.

This sequence joins TRBV6-8 and TRBJ1-4, with TRBD1 as a possible D gene (6 bases). This CDR3 is built from 13 residues. The ends were cut back, 7 bases at V and 4 bases at J, with 10 bases in the middle. In germline, CDR1 is MNHGY, CDR2 SAAAGT. The CDR3 region is CASNRQVNEKLFF. The CDR3 coding sequence is TGTGCCAGCAATAGACAGGTTAATGAAAAACTGTTTTTT.

The CDR3 here is CASSQRGLSNEQFF. The CDR3 DNA reads as TGTGCCAGCAGCCAACGCGGGCTTTCCAATGAGCAGTTCTTC. The V call is TRBV14, the J call TRBJ2-1; a possible D gene is TRBD2 (5 bases). Per germline, CDR1 SGHDN and CDR2 FVKESK. The ends were cut back, 2 bases at V and 6 bases at J, with 11 bases in the middle. The CDR3 runs to 14 residues.

This chain joins TRBV29-1 and TRBJ2-3; the match to TRBD2 covers 14 bases. The V and J ends lost 6 bases and 1 base, in that order; junction bases with no gene match: 6. The CDR3 runs 16 residues. The germline CDR1 and CDR2 sequences are SQVTM and ANQGSEA. The DNA for the CDR3 is TGCAGCGTCGACCTGGGACTAGCGGGGGGCACAGATACGCAGTATTTT. Translation: CSVDLGLAGGTDTQYF.

The rearrangement uses TRBV11-3 and TRBJ1-4; D is undetermined. CDR1 and CDR2 (germline): SGHNT, YENEEA. This CDR3 has 16 residues. Trimming cost V 2 bases and J 0 bases, with 10 bases left between them. The chain's CDR3 is CASSLNLATTNEKLFF. CDR3 DNA sequence: TGTGCCAGCAGCTTAAATTTGGCAACAACTAATGAAAAACTGTTTTTT.

This clone rates as large. The chain has TRBV19 and TRBJ1-5, with D unclear. The CDR3 runs to 13 residues. Per germline, CDR1 LNHDA and CDR2 SQIVND (reference sequence). V dropped 3 bases and J dropped 0 bases, with 3 bases sitting between them. In DNA form, the CDR3 reads TGTGCCAGTAGTATTAGTAGCAATCAGCCCCAGCATTTT. Translation gives CASSISSNQPQHF.

The V gene is TRBV28, the J gene TRBJ1-2; the D is unclear. CDR1 is MDHEN and CDR2 is SYDVKM in the germline V gene. V gave up 2 bases and J gave up 4 bases, with 8 bases separating them. The CDR3 loop spans 13 amino acids. DNA of the CDR3: TGTGCCAGCAGTTTACCCCGAGGCTATGGCTACACCTTC. Translation: CASSLPRGYGYTF.